The 14 T cell receptor beta chains below come from one sample, sequenced in a study of tumor and adjacent non-tumor tissue in lung cancer. No cell sorting was done before RNA was extracted from the tissue. The library came from three nested PCR rounds adapted from ARM-PCR protocols. Using its own MiXCR run on the multiplex PCR reads, TCRdb lists one record per CDR3 protein. This sample carries about 75,000 distinct CDR3 sequences, around four fifths of them seen once, and the ten largest clones take approximately 12%. Source material: lung tumor tissue. All receptors derive from a woman between 50 and 59 years old with non-small cell lung cancer.

Details on this clonotype: The junction differs from germline at one of its ends, possibly a read error. The genes are TRBV14 and TRBJ2-2; D gene uncertain. The CDR3 has 14 residues. CDR1 is SGHDN and CDR2 is FVKESK in the germline V gene. The CDR3 region is CASGQELNTGELFF. The DNA for the CDR3 is TGTGCCAGCGGCCAAGAACTCAACACCGGGGAGCTGTTTTTT.

For this clonotype: A junction boundary mismatches the germline segment, possibly from a read error. The chain employs TRBV11-2 and TRBJ1-4, with D perhaps TRBD1 (5 bases). This CDR3 spans 15 amino acids. The V gene's germline CDR1 is SGHAT and CDR2 FQNNGV. The CDR3 nucleotides are TGTACCAGCAACTGGGGGAGGGGCACTAATGAAAAACTGTTTTTT. It yields the protein CTSNWGRGTNEKLFF.

Concerning this clonotype itself: The germline gene is not matched at one end of the junction; a read error may be the cause. DNA for the CDR3: TGTGCCAGCAGCTCAGCGCTAGGAGGGAAGACCCAGTACTTC. This sequence encodes CASSSALGGKTQYF. The V gene is TRBV5-1, the J gene TRBJ2-5; possible D gene TRBD2, 6 bases. Germline CDR1 SGHRS, CDR2 YFSETQ. CDR3 length: 14 residues. Drawing the rest from reference TRBV5-1 and TRBJ2-5, the complete variable domain is KAGVTQTPRYLIKTRGQQVTLSCSPISGHRSVSWYQQTPGQGLQFLFEYFSETQRNKGNFPGRFSGRQFSNSRSEMNVSTLELGDSALYLCASSSALGGKTQYFGPGTRLLVL.

This clonotype has a handful of counts. At one end, the junction sequence differs from germline, possibly due to a read error. The gene calls are TRBV6-6 and TRBJ2-7; 7 nucleotides line up with TRBD2. The germline V gene has CDR1 MNHNY and CDR2 SVGAGI (reference sequence). This CDR3 is 17 amino acids long. CDR3 sequence: CASRDVDGGSPSYERYF. The DNA for the CDR3 is TGTGCCAGCAGGGACGTAGACGGCGGGAGCCCCTCCTACGAGCGGTACTTC.

Concerning this clonotype itself: The junction does not match germline at one end; this may be a read error. The rearrangement joins TRBV5-4 to TRBJ2-6; tentatively, D is TRBD1 (6 bases). CDR3 length: 15 residues. In germline, CDR1 is SGHNT, CDR2 YYREEE (reference sequence). CDR3 coding DNA: TGTGCCAGCAGCTTACAGGGTGCTGGGGCCAACCTCCTGACTTTT. Protein: CASSLQGAGANLLTF.

A note on this clonotype: A much larger clonotype is one base distant, so this may be a read error. This chain joins TRBV28 and TRBJ1-2, with unresolved D. Germline CDR1 reads MDHEN; CDR2 reads SYDVKM. This CDR3 region has 13 residues. V lost 7 bases to trimming and J lost 5 bases, with 14 bases between them. CDR3 DNA: TGTGCCAGCAATCCGTCAGGACTTTATGGCTACACCTTC. Translated: CASNPSGLYGYTF.

This clonotype was detected only once. The final CDR3 position lacks the conserved phenylalanine or tryptophan, pointing to a likely read error. The limits of the CDR3 on the DNA are not certain, so only TCRdb's listed CDR3 is given. The chain is built from TRBV11-1 and TRBJ2-1; TRBD2 is the table's D call, not checked against the DNA. The CDR3 is 14 residues long, counting both termini. Germline CDR1 SGHAT, CDR2 FQDESV (reference sequence). The CDR3 region is CASSSGLAGGLQLL.

In regard to this clonotype: A read error may account for a junction end that differs from germline. This sequence joins TRBV6-5 and TRBJ2-7; D unclear. The germline V gene has CDR1 MNHEY and CDR2 SVGAGI. This CDR3 contains 11 residues. CDR3 residues: CASSTTYEHYF. The DNA for the CDR3 is TGTGCCAGCAGTACCACTTACGAGCACTATTTC.

This clonotype was seen only once. The junction differs from germline at one of its ends, possibly a read error. The V and J genes are TRBV6-6 and TRBJ2-2; D is perhaps TRBD2 (7 bases). The CDR3 extends over 13 amino acids. The germline gives CDR1 MNHNY, CDR2 SVGAGI (reference sequence). CDR3 nucleotides: TGTGCCAGCCGAAGACAGAACACCGGGGGGCTGGTTTTT. Translation gives CASRRQNTGGLVF.

Comment on this clonotype: A much more abundant neighbour one base away suggests this may be a read error. The chain employs TRBV29-1 and TRBJ1-2, with D possibly being TRBD1 (6 bases). V was clipped by 8 bases and J by 12 bases, with 22 bases between them. CDR1 and CDR2 from the germline V gene are SQVTM and ANQGSEA. The CDR3 is 12 residues long. The CDR3: CSIGGPQWGHTF. In DNA, the CDR3 is TGCAGCATTGGGGGCCCTCAGTGGGGCCACACCTTC.

A single count supports this clonotype. The CDR3 does not close with the conserved phenylalanine or tryptophan, likely indicating a read error. The chain couples TRBV11-2 to TRBJ2-3; D is uncertain. The CDR3 extends over 16 amino acids. CDR1 is SGHAT, CDR2 FQNNGV, per germline. The CDR3 reads CVSSPVRYQLPDTQYY. Here the CDR3 DNA reads TGTGTCAGCAGCCCGGTGCGTTACCAGCTTCCAGATACGCAGTATTAT.

The rearrangement joins TRBV11-1 to TRBJ1-1, with no clear D. The germline CDR1 and CDR2 sequences are SGHAT and FQDESV (reference sequence). With 6 bases removed from V and 6 bases from J, the gap between germline ends came to 14 bases. This CDR3 is 13 amino acids long. The CDR3 DNA follows: TGTGCCAGCAGTCCACCGGGGTACGCTGAAGCTTTCTTT. The encoded protein is CASSPPGYAEAFF.

The chain has TRBV29-1 and TRBJ2-1; D gene ambiguous. Germline V lookup: CDR1 SQVTM, CDR2 ANQGSEA. Trimming left V 5 bases short and J 0 bases short, with 5 bases between. The CDR3 runs 12 residues. CDR3 protein: CSVKFSYNEQFF. The CDR3 DNA reads TGCAGCGTTAAGTTCTCCTACAATGAGCAGTTCTTC.

A note on this clonotype: Relative to the germline gene, one junction end is altered; a read error may explain this. The chain uses TRBV5-1 and TRBJ1-1, with D maybe TRBD1 (5 bases). CDR1 and CDR2 (germline): SGHRS, YFSETQ. This CDR3 region has 15 residues. The CDR3 reads CASSSTGTDHLPALF. CDR3 DNA sequence: TGCGCCAGCAGCTCAACCGGGACGGACCACTTGCCAGCTCTCTTT.